Given below is one T cell receptor (beta chain) in context. Antigen specificity is unknown. The sample comes from a study of Graves' ophthalmopathy and Graves' hyperthyroidism. Overall study results and limits: Among thyroid clonotypes expanded above 0.001 frequency, most also appeared in blood.

PBMCs had their origin in fresh peripheral blood (approximately 9.9 ml). As the template, RNA transcripts were used to amplify TCR beta CDR3 regions. Second-round multiplex PCR came after first-round RT-PCR with HTBI primers. TCRdb passed the multiplex PCR reads through MiXCR, listing each CDR3 protein once. In the table there are around 22,000 distinct CDR3 sequences, approximately 48% of which are singletons. CDR1 and CDR2 (germline): SNHLY, FYNNEI. The CDR3 loop spans 14 amino acids. The junction had 5 bases not matched to a gene; V was cut back by 7 bases and J by 4 bases. Source material: peripheral blood. The receptor comes from an adult woman with stable Graves' hyperthyroidism. The chain recombines TRBV2 with TRBJ1-5, with TRBD1 identical over 9 bases. CDR3 in DNA: TGTGCCAGCAACCGGGACAGGGTGAATCAGCCCCAGCATTTT. Amino acids: CASNRDRVNQPQHF.